This entry concerns a single TCR beta chain. Germline loops: CDR1 LNHDA, CDR2 SQIVND (reference sequence). The CDR3 totals 14 residues. The V end was cut by 6 bases, the J end by 4 bases, with 15 bases between. The data were produced by immunoSEQ multiplex PCR, yet TCRdb's version contains in-frame clones alone and is incomplete. Among just over 300,000 clones listed, around nine tenths were seen once. The data originate from a study of blood T cell repertoires in COVID-19. In the study overall: Collection of acute and convalescent COVID-19 samples took place in the United States, Italy and Spain.

The material sequenced was PBMCs or T cells enriched from blood (not recorded which). This TCR derives from a woman aged 40 to 55 who had recovered from COVID-19. V and J are TRBV19 and TRBJ2-5, with a possible D match to TRBD2 (5 bases). In nucleotides, the CDR3 is TGTGCCAGTAGCAAAAGAGGAGGCGGAGAGACCCAGTACTTC. It codes for CASSKRGGGETQYF.